Listed here is a single T cell receptor beta chain. No cognate antigen has been identified for it. Per-base quality was not reported, and no clone a single base away is much larger than it. This entry comes from a study of Ad26.COV2.S vaccination and SARS-CoV-2 variants (dated by TCRdb to the early 2020s). About the study as a whole: Donors in the vaccine arm were drawn from COV1001, a multicentre, randomized, double-blind, placebo-controlled phase I-IIa trial testing Ad26.COV2.S in healthy adults. Ad26.COV2.S was administered intramuscularly at a dose of 5x10^10 or 1x10^11 viral particles, either as one shot or as two shots given 56 days apart. The specificity and breadth of SARS-CoV-2-reactive T cell receptors after Ad26.COV2.S vaccination were assessed by TCRbeta repertoire sequencing. A total of 32 samples were included in the TCR-sequenced set, comprising roughly 19 Ad26.COV2.S vaccine recipients, 5 placebo recipients and 8 SARS-CoV-2 convalescent individuals. Participants in the trial were split at random into five groups of five each, receiving low-dose or high-dose Ad26.COV2.S once or twice, or else placebo on both occasions. Blinding of investigators to trial group allocation was maintained during experiments and outcome assessment.

The paper as a whole reports these results and caveats: It was noted by the authors that total T cell responses may have been underestimated by the TCR breadth and depth analyses. Compared with placebo recipients, Ad26.COV2.S recipients showed higher spike-specific TCR breadth (P = 0.0014). The study was not powered to compare responses between vaccine doses or regimens. After vaccination, spike-specific CD8+ and CD4+ T cell responses were reported to show substantial breadth. Comparable non-spike TCR breadth was observed between vaccine and placebo recipients, consistent with only spike being contained in the vaccine.

Read against the paper, the sample's treatment or condition label means: roughly 20 received Ad26.COV2.S at low or high dose, single or two shots; several received placebo; per-sample allocation not given. Repertoires of vaccine and placebo recipients were sequenced from samples collected on day 63 after the first injection. In Cohort 1b, 25 or so adults aged 18-55 years were enrolled at a single site in Boston, USA, between 29 July and 7 August 2020. As a vaccine, Ad26.COV2.S was a replication-incompetent adenovirus type 26 vector that expressed a prefusion-stabilized SARS-CoV-2 spike protein derived from the original Wuhan strain. TCRbeta CDR3 regions were sequenced with the immunoSEQ Assay. After extraction, genomic DNA underwent amplification by bias-controlled multiplex PCR, followed by high-throughput sequencing. The published analysis was carried out like this. To quantify the absolute abundance of each unique TCRbeta CDR3 region, sequences were collapsed and filtered. T cell fraction was estimated by normalizing TCRbeta template counts to usable DNA, which was measured by amplifying reference genes present in all nucleated cells. Repertoire TCRs were annotated as SARS-CoV-2-specific by exact matching of V gene, CDR3 amino acid sequence and J gene to a known reactive TCR set. The reference SARS-CoV-2 TCR set was obtained from MIRA and was filtered for enrichment in COVID-19-positive ImmuneCODE repertoires, whereby public or cross-reactive TCRs were removed. Drawing on the MIRA antigens, annotated TCRs were analysed further at the level of specific ORF or position within ORF. Breadth was defined as annotated unique rearrangements over total unique productive rearrangements; depth was the summed frequency of those rearrangements. TCR breadth was compared between groups using two-sided Wilcoxon rank-sum tests. TCRdb carries this immuneACCESS record with in-frame sequences only. Its versions omit some clonotypes, under half of them owing to an unresolved V gene in the studies checked, with the rest unexplained. V and J calls and clone size are copied from that table; D and trimming were computed from the DNA. Counted in this sample were about 280,000 clones; approximately 89% of them appeared once. The ten largest clones represent under 4% of the sample.

This TCR derives from a person between 18 and 60 years old who received the Ad26.COV2.S COVID-19 vaccine or a placebo. The material sequenced was peripheral blood, taken in a trial of Ad26.COV2.S vaccine versus placebo.

CDR3 reads: CASSLGGLYNEQFF. The nucleotide sequence is TGTGCCAGCAGCTTGGGGGGACTTTACAATGAGCAGTTCTTC. The chain uses TRBV5-5 and TRBJ2-1; the best D guess is TRBD2, with 6 bases matching. Reading the germline V gene (reference sequence) gives CDR1 SGHKS and CDR2 YYEKEE. The V end loses 0 bases and the J end loses 4 bases, and a stretch of 8 bases separates them. The CDR3 goes from the cysteine to the phenylalanine over 14 residues. CDR3 DNA only is kept here, 42 bases in frame from base 1.